These 15 T cell receptor beta chains share one sample of origin, sequenced in a study of CD8+CD57+ T cells in acquired aplastic anemia. Researchers used genomic DNA as the template to profile TCR beta VDJ and CDR3. From the reads, TCRdb called clonotypes with MiXCR, one entry per CDR3 protein. The sample lists some 200,000 distinct CDR3 sequences, around 60% seen once, with less than 30% in the top ten. The material sequenced was sorted CD4+, CD8+, or CD8+CD57+ T cells (not recorded which) from PBMCs. These receptors all stem from a human donor in good health.

Only a few counts were recorded for this clonotype. The chain links TRBV20-1 to TRBJ2-3, with D possibly being TRBD2 (6 bases). The length of the CDR3 is 14 residues. CDR1 is DFQATT and CDR2 is SNEGSKA in the germline V gene (reference sequence). V was pared by 0 bases and J by 2 bases, with 9 bases between. CDR3 nucleotides: TGCAGTGCTAGAGATTGGACTAACACAGATACGCAGTATTTT. Amino acids: CSARDWTNTDTQYF.

The chain recombines TRBV7-8 with TRBJ1-2; no clear D. V was trimmed by 4 bases and J by 8 bases, leaving 8 bases between them. The CDR3 length is 11 residues. The germline CDR1 and CDR2 sequences are SGHVS and FQNEAQ. CDR3: CASSSTSGYTF. The CDR3 DNA sequence: TGTGCCAGCAGCTCGACTAGCGGCTACACCTTC.

This clonotype occurred a few times. The chain links TRBV2 to TRBJ1-6, with 7 nucleotides matching TRBD1. Trimming cost V 4 bases and J 10 bases; bases outside gene matches: 10. Germline lookup yields CDR1 SNHLY and CDR2 FYNNEI. The CDR3 covers 15 residues. The CDR3 nucleotides are TGTGCCAGCAGTGCTATCGACAGGGCCAACTCACCCCTCCACTTT. Its protein product is CASSAIDRANSPLHF.

The chain recombines TRBV7-3 with TRBJ1-2, with D perhaps matching TRBD1 (6 bases). The CDR3 length is 15 residues. The germline V gene has CDR1 SGHTA and CDR2 FQGTGA. With 6 bases removed from V and 6 bases from J, the gap between germline ends came to 20 bases. CDR3 loop: CASRKGRGGEDGYTF. CDR3 nucleotide sequence: TGTGCCAGCAGGAAGGGGCGAGGGGGGGAAGATGGCTACACCTTC.

This clonotype was detected once. The final CDR3 position lacks the conserved phenylalanine or tryptophan, pointing to a likely read error. The chain links TRBV6-2 or TRBV6-3 to TRBJ2-5, with 7 bases identical to TRBD2. Germline V gene lookup returns CDR1 MNHEY and CDR2 SVGEGT. J gave up 2 bases and V 2 bases, and 8 bases lay outside the gene matches. The CDR3 covers 16 residues. CDR3 region: CASSYGGESGQETQYL. Written as DNA, the CDR3 is TGTGCCAGCAGTTACGGGGGGGAGAGCGGGCAAGAGACCCAGTACCTC.

The chain carries TRBV7-9 and TRBJ1-5; maybe TRBD1 (5 bases). Germline-derived CDR1 and CDR2 are SEHNR and FQNEAQ (reference sequence). This CDR3 is 14 amino acids long. Trimming pared 1 base from V and 4 bases from J, leaving 8 bases between. This CDR3 is CASSLDRPNQPQHF. The CDR3 region has the DNA TGTGCCAGCAGCTTAGACAGGCCGAATCAGCCCCAGCATTTT.

This clonotype was recorded many times. The V gene is TRBV7-9, the J gene TRBJ2-7; D is unresolved. The CDR3 is 14 residues long. Germline V gives CDR1 SEHNR, CDR2 FQNEAQ (reference sequence). V was pared by 1 base and J by 3 bases, with 10 bases between. In DNA, the CDR3 is TGTGCCAGCAGCTTAGATGGACGATACTACGAGCAGTACTTC. It yields the protein CASSLDGRYYEQYF. Complete variable domain (other parts from reference TRBV7-9 and TRBJ2-7): DTGVSQNPRHKITKRGQNVTFRCDPISEHNRLYWYRQTLGQGPEFLTYFQNEAQLEKSRLLSDRFSAERPKGSFSTLEIQRTEQGDSAMYLCASSLDGRYYEQYFGPGTRLTVT.

This chain joins TRBV29-1 and TRBJ2-1; tentative D call: TRBD1 (6 bases). V was shortened by 6 bases and J by 12 bases, with 24 bases between the two germline ends. The CDR3 totals 14 residues. Germline V gene data show CDR1 as SQVTM and CDR2 as ANQGSEA. The CDR3, as DNA: TGCAGCGTGTCTAGTGGGGGCCTCGTGGGTGGGCAGTTCTTC. Translated, it gives CSVSSGGLVGGQFF.

The rearrangement joins TRBV6-4 to TRBJ1-2; a weak D match, TRBD1 (5 bases). Trimming removed 7 bases at V and 8 bases at J, with 14 bases between. Germline CDR1 reads MRHNA; CDR2 reads SNTAGT. The CDR3 sequence is 12 residues long. This CDR3 reads CASTVMGGGYTF. CDR3 sequence (DNA): TGTGCCAGCACGGTGATGGGGGGAGGCTACACCTTC.

This chain joins TRBV7-2 and TRBJ1-2; possible D gene TRBD1, 6 bases. Trimming removed 1 base at V and 5 bases at J, with 11 bases between. The CDR3 is made up of 14 amino acids. Germline V gives CDR1 SGHTA, CDR2 FQGNSA. Written as DNA, the CDR3 is TGTGCCAGCAGCTTAGATCCGGGGGCATATGGCTACACCTTC. Translated: CASSLDPGAYGYTF.

A word on this clonotype: Germline is not matched at one junction end, which may reflect a read error. The chain employs TRBV24-1 and TRBJ1-2; 7 bases fit TRBD1. This CDR3 is built from 15 residues. CDR1 is KGHDR, CDR2 SFDVKD, per germline. As DNA, the CDR3 is TGTGCCACCAGTGGTTTGACAGGGCCTAACTATGGCTACACCTTC. Amino acid sequence: CATSGLTGPNYGYTF.

This chain uses TRBV12-3 or TRBV12-4 with TRBJ1-1; possible D gene TRBD1, 6 bases. V was shortened by 8 bases and J by 0 bases, with 7 bases between the two germline ends. CDR3 length: 12 residues. The CDR3 sequence is CASQGMNTEAFF. CDR3 bases: TGTGCCAGCCAGGGGATGAACACTGAAGCTTTCTTT.

This rearrangement joins TRBV29-1 to TRBJ2-2, with D perhaps matching TRBD1 (5 bases). Germline lookup yields CDR1 SQVTM and CDR2 ANQGSEA. V gave up 4 bases and J gave up 5 bases, with 14 bases separating them. The CDR3 is 14 residues long. CDR3 residues: CSVVIGAATGELFF. In nucleotides, the CDR3 is TGCAGCGTTGTGATAGGGGCGGCGACCGGGGAGCTGTTTTTT.

The rearrangement joins TRBV15 to TRBJ1-2, with TRBD1 matching 8 bases. V gave up 0 bases and J gave up 5 bases; unmatched junction bases: 5. CDR3 size: 15 residues. Germline-derived CDR1 and CDR2 are LNHNV and YYDKDF (reference sequence). This chain's CDR3 is CATSRDRGQAYGYTF. CDR3 coding DNA: TGTGCCACCAGCAGAGATCGGGGACAGGCGTATGGCTACACCTTC.

The chain recombines TRBV4-1 with TRBJ2-5; D ambiguous. The CDR3 runs to 16 residues. CDR1 and CDR2 from the germline V gene are MGHRA and YSYEKL. The germline V and J ends were trimmed by 1 base and 6 bases, with 18 bases remaining between them. The CDR3 sequence is CASSQGALGRQKTQYF. CDR3 DNA sequence: TGCGCCAGCAGCCAAGGGGCCCTTGGCAGGCAAAAGACCCAGTACTTC.